This T cell receptor beta chain was sequenced during a study of blood T cell repertoires in COVID-19. Authors' analysis steps: Estimates of nucleated cell counts were drawn from the amplification of reference gene primers. Profiling relied on immunoSEQ multiplex PCR, and the TCRdb table lists in-frame clones only, not all of them. The V and J calls and clone size are taken from that table; D and trimming were inferred from the DNA. Among a few hundred thousand clones listed, over 70% were seen once. This CDR3 is built from 14 residues. V was clipped by 3 bases and J by 3 bases, with 8 bases between them. CDR1 is MDHEN, CDR2 SYDVKM, per germline.

Material: peripheral blood. V is TRBV28 and J is TRBJ1-4, with unresolved D. The TCR comes from a woman in her 70s with COVID-19, enrolled during active disease. Here the CDR3 reads CASSFYLSNEKLFF. CDR3 sequence (DNA): TGTGCCAGCAGTTTCTATCTTTCTAATGAAAAACTGTTTTTT.